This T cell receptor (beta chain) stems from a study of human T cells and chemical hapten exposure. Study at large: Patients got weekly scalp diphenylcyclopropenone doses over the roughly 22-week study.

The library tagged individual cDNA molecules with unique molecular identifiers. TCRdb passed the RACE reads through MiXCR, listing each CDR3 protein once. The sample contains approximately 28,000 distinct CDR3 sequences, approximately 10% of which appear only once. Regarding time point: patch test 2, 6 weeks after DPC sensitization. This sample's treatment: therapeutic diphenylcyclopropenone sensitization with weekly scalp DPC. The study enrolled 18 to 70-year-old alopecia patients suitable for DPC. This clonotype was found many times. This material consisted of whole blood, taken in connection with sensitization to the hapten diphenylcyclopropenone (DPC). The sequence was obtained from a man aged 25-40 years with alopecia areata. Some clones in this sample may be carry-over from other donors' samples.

The CDR3, as DNA: TGTGCTAGTGGTTTGGGCCTGAACACTGAAGCTTTCTTT. Amino acid sequence: CASGLGLNTEAFF. This sequence joins TRBV12-5 and TRBJ1-1; D gene ambiguous. V was shortened by 1 base and J by 0 bases, with 3 bases between the two germline ends. Germline CDR1 and CDR2: LGHNT and FRNRAP. The CDR3 runs to 13 residues.